The present TCR beta chain was sequenced within a study of CD8 T cells in Susac syndrome. From blood CD8+ and CD4+ T cells, TCR beta sequences were generated. The authors reverse transcribed roughly 0.5 to 1 ug RNA with random hexamers. By means of immunoSEQ multiplex PCR, TCR beta CDR3 spanning 54 Vbeta and 13 Jbeta underwent amplification. TCRdb re-derived calls from the immunoSEQ multiplex PCR reads in MiXCR, one entry per CDR3 protein. The top ten clones hold roughly 0.064% of a sample with around 300,000 distinct CDR3 sequences, about 91% of them seen once. The CDR3 has 15 residues. Germline V CDR1 and CDR2: SGHVS, FNYEAQ. Deletions cut 2 bases from V and 4 bases from J, with 11 bases between.

Material for sequencing was CD4+ T cells from PBMCs. This clonotype was obtained from a human donor with multiple sclerosis. The chain employs TRBV7-6 and TRBJ2-2; D may be TRBD1 (6 bases). The CDR3 protein is CASSLNRASTGELFF. CDR3 sequence (DNA): TGTGCCAGCAGCTTAAACAGGGCGAGCACCGGGGAGCTGTTTTTT.